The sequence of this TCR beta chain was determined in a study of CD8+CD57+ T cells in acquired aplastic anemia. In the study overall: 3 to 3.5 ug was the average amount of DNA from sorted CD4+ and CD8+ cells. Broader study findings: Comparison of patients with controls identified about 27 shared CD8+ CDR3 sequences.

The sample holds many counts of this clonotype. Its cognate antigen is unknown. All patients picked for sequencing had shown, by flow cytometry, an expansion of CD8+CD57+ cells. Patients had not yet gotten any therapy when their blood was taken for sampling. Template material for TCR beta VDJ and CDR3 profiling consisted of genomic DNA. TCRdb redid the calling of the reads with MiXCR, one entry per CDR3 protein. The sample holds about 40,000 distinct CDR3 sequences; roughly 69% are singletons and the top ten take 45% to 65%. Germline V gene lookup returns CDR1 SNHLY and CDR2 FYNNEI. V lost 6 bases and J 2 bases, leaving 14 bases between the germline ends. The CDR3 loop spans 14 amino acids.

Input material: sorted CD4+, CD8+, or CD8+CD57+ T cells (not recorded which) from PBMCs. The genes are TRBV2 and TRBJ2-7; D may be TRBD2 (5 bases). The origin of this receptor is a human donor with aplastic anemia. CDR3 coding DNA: TGTGCCAGCAGCACCCTGAGGGAACCCTACGAGCAGTACTTC. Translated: CASSTLREPYEQYF.